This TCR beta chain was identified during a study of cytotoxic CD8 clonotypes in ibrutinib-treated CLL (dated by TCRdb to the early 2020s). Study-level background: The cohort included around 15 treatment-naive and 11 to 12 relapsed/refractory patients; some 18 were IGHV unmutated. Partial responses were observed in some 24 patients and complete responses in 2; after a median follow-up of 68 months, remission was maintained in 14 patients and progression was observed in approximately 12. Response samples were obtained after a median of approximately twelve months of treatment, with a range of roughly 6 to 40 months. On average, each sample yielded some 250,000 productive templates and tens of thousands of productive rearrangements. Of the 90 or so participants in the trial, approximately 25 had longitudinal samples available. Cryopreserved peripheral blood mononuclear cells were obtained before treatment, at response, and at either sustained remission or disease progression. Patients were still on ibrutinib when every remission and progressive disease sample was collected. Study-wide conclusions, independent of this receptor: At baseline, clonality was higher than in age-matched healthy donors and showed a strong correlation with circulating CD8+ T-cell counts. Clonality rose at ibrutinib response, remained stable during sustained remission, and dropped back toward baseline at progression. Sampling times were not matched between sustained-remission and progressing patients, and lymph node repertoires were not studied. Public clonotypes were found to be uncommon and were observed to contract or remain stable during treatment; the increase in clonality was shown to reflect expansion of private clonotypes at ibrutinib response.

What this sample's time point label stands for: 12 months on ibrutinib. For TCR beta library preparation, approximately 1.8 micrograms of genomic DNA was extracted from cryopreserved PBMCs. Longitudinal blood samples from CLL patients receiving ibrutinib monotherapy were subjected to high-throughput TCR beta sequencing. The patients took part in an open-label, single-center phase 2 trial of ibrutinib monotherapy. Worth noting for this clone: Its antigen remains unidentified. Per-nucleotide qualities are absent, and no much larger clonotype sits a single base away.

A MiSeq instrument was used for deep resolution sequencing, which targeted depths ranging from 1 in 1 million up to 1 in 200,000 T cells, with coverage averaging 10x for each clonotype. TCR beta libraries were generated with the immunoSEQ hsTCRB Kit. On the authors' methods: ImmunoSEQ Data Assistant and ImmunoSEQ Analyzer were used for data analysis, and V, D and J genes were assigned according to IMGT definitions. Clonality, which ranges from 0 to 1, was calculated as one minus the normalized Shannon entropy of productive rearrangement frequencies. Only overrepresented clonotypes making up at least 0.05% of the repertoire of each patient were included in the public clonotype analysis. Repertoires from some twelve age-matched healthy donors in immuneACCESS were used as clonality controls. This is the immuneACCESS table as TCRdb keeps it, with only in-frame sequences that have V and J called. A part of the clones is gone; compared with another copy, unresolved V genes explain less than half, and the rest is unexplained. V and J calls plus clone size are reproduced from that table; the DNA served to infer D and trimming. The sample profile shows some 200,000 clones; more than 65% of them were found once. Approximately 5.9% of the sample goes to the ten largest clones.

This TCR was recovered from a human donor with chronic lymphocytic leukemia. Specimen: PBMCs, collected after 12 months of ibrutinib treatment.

The nucleotides read TGTGCCAGCAGTGCCCACAGGGGATCTAGCACAGATACGCAGTATTTT. Its coded protein is CASSAHRGSSTDTQYF. Recombination joined TRBV6-1 with TRBJ2-3; the central 7 bases match TRBD1. From its cysteine to its phenylalanine, the CDR3 spans 16 amino acids. The only DNA kept is the CDR3, 48 bases in frame from the first base. CDR1 MNHNS and CDR2 SASEGT were looked up in the germline V gene. Here V drops 4 bases and J drops 0 bases, and the junction holds 7 bases not matched to any gene.